Presented here are 8 T cell receptor beta chains from one specimen sequenced in a study of T cell repertoires in cytomegalovirus infection (dated by TCRdb to between 2017 and 2020). The instrument was an Illumina HiSeq 1500. The public reads were run again by TCRdb, first through fastp at Q25 and then through MiXCR, and only productive beta chains were kept. Every distinct CDR3 protein forms one entry, paired with its most common genes and DNA. Here the sample has about 740,000 distinct CDR3 sequences; about 40% occur a single time. Clones ranked in the top ten supply around 2.8% of the sample. The sequenced sample consisted of PBMCs. These receptors all stem from a human donor in good health (CMV status not recorded). Some clones in this sample may be carry-over from other donors' samples.

The sample holds one count of this clonotype. One base away lies a much larger clone, so this may be a sequencing read error. The chain carries TRBV7-2 and TRBJ2-3, with D unresolved. Germline V gives CDR1 SGHTA, CDR2 FQGNSA. CDR3 length: 16 residues. Trimming pared 4 bases from V and 10 bases from J, leaving 24 bases between. CDR3 sequence (DNA): TGTGCCAGCAGCTCAGGAGTACCCGGGCCCCTCGCCCCGCAGTATTTT. Its protein is CASSSGVPGPLAPQYF.

The chain has TRBV5-1 and TRBJ2-2; 8 positions match TRBD1. The CDR3 sequence is 17 residues long. Germline loops: CDR1 SGHRS, CDR2 YFSETQ. J lost 1 base, V lost 5 bases, and 10 bases had no gene match. The CDR3 loop is CASRPTFGTGNTGELFF. In DNA, the CDR3 is TGCGCCAGCAGACCGACATTCGGGACAGGGAACACCGGGGAGCTGTTTTTT. The variable domain in full, completed from reference TRBV5-1 and TRBJ2-2, reads KAGVTQTPRYLIKTRGQQVTLSCSPISGHRSVSWYQQTPGQGLQFLFEYFSETQRNKGNFPGRFSGRQFSNSRSEMNVSTLELGDSALYLCASRPTFGTGNTGELFFGEGSRLTVL.

This clonotype has more than one count but fewer than ten. The chain couples TRBV7-2 to TRBJ1-2; D remains unclear. The CDR3 runs 12 residues. Germline V gene lookup returns CDR1 SGHTA and CDR2 FQGNSA. Trimming stripped 6 bases from V and 4 bases from J, with 9 bases between. CDR3 residues: CASSEDRYGYTF. CDR3 bases: TGTGCCAGCAGTGAGGACCGCTATGGCTACACCTTC.

The V call is TRBV6-5, the J call TRBJ1-4, with TRBD1 matching 8 bases. V lost 2 bases to trimming and J lost 8 bases; unmatched junction nucleotides: 10. The CDR3 has 16 residues. Germline CDR1 is MNHEY and CDR2 is SVGAGI. The CDR3 sequence: CASSYAYRGKEEKLFF. CDR3 DNA: TGTGCCAGCAGTTACGCGTACAGGGGGAAGGAAGAAAAACTGTTTTTT.

The CDR3 is CSGSGRGDTQYF. DNA for the CDR3: TGCAGCGGTAGCGGGAGGGGCGATACGCAGTATTTT. J is TRBJ2-3 and V is TRBV29-1, with 11 bases aligning to TRBD2. The germline CDR1 and CDR2 sequences are SQVTM and ANQGSEA. V was clipped by 7 bases and J by 6 bases; unmatched bases: 3. The CDR3 runs to 12 residues.

The V call is TRBV4-1, the J call TRBJ1-6, with unresolved D. Trimming stripped 0 bases from V and 5 bases from J, with 8 bases between. The CDR3 runs to 15 residues. Germline loops: CDR1 MGHRA, CDR2 YSYEKL. CDR3 nucleotide sequence: TGCGCCAGCAGCCAAGAATGGCAGGATAATTCACCCCTCCACTTT. It codes for CASSQEWQDNSPLHF.

This clonotype appeared many times. This chain joins TRBV7-8 and TRBJ2-2; perhaps D is TRBD1 or TRBD2 (6 bases each). The length of the CDR3 is 15 residues. V dropped 2 bases and J dropped 8 bases, with 15 bases sitting between them. Per the germline V gene, CDR1 is SGHVS and CDR2 is FQNEAQ. The CDR3 DNA reads as TGTGCCAGCAGCTTATTGTTGGGGGGCCGAGGGGAGCTGTTTTTT. Translation: CASSLLLGGRGELFF.

This rearrangement joins TRBV5-1 to TRBJ2-1; 7 bases align to TRBD2. CDR1 and CDR2 from the germline V gene are SGHRS and YFSETQ. The J segment lost 1 base and the V segment lost 3 bases, leaving 13 bases of the junction unmatched. The CDR3 loop spans 18 amino acids. CDR3 bases: TGCGCCAGCAGCTGGGGAGGGCTAGCGGCCCGATCCTACAATGAGCAGTTCTTC. This sequence encodes CASSWGGLAARSYNEQFF.